The 17 T cell receptor beta chains presented below share a single source sample, sequenced in a study of vaccination and CD4 T cells after COVID-19 (dated by TCRdb to 2022 to 2024). The library was made by PCR. Sequencer: Illumina iSeq 100. DNA from cultured CD4+ T cells underwent TCR sequencing with the Oncomine TCR Beta short-read assay at the Johns Hopkins FTIC core. TCRdb ran its own pipeline on the public reads, namely fastp trimming at Q25 and MiXCR clone calling, and kept in-frame beta chains. Rows are combined by CDR3 protein, so each entry shows the most common genes and DNA. The sample table contains around 16,000 distinct CDR3 sequences; only one count was recorded for about 35% of them. Just over 14% of the sample is held by the ten biggest clonotypes. The treatment or condition tag for this specimen amounts to: approximately 11-day PBMC culture with coronavirus spike peptide pools or control peptides (ViraFEST assay).

No antigen is known for these receptors. Sequenced input: cultured CD4+ T cells from blood. These receptors all stem from a human donor with COVID-19.

As regards this clonotype: The germline gene is not matched at one end of the junction; a read error may be the cause. The J gene is TRBJ1-2, the V gene TRBV5-6; the D gene is possibly TRBD1 (6 bases). The CDR3 is 13 residues long. Per the germline V gene, CDR1 is SGHDT and CDR2 is YYEEEE. CDR3 in DNA: TGTGCCAGCAGCTTGGCAGGGGCGGGTGGCCACACCTTC. Translation gives CASSLAGAGGHTF.

This clonotype was detected only a few times. The chain links TRBV20-1 to TRBJ1-2, with D perhaps TRBD1 (5 bases). Trimming stripped 3 bases from V and 5 bases from J, with 13 bases between. Germline lookup yields CDR1 DFQATT and CDR2 SNEGSKA (reference sequence). The CDR3 runs to 13 residues. The CDR3 coding sequence is TGCAGTGCTAGGATCAGGGAGGATTATGGCTACACCTTC. Translated: CSARIREDYGYTF.

V and J are TRBV27 and TRBJ2-7; 15 bases match TRBD2. Germline loops: CDR1 MNHEY, CDR2 SMNVEV (reference sequence). Trimming took 5 bases from V and 1 from J; bases not matched to a gene: 6. CDR3 size: 17 residues. The CDR3 is CASSQGLAGGHSYEQYF. CDR3 DNA sequence: TGTGCCAGCAGTCAGGGACTAGCGGGGGGCCATTCCTACGAGCAGTACTTC.

This clonotype was detected once. The V and J genes are TRBV5-3 and TRBJ1-2; D unresolved. TRBV5-3 is designated an ORF whose function remains uncertain. CDR3 length equals 13 residues. The V gene lost 4 bases and the J gene lost 8 bases, with 15 bases spanning the gap. In DNA, the CDR3 is TGTGCCAGAAGCCCTCAAATAGCCTTCGGCTACACCTTC. This sequence encodes CARSPQIAFGYTF.

The chain links TRBV5-1 to TRBJ2-2; 7 bases fit TRBD1. The CDR3 is 15 amino acids. The germline gives CDR1 SGHRS, CDR2 YFSETQ. V gave up 4 bases and J gave up 5 bases; unmatched junction bases: 8. CDR3 amino acids: CASSRDRVETGELFF. The CDR3 coding sequence is TGCGCCAGCAGCAGAGACAGGGTTGAGACCGGGGAGCTGTTTTTT.

This clonotype was seen only a few times. The chain uses TRBV24-1 and TRBJ1-2; 7 bases line up with TRBD1. The CDR3 sequence is 13 residues long. V dropped 4 bases and J dropped 7; count of bases not matched to a gene: 5. Germline V gene sequence: CDR1 KGHDR, CDR2 SFDVKD. The DNA for the CDR3 is TGTGCCACCAGTGACCGACAGGGTCGTGGCTACACCTTC. This sequence encodes CATSDRQGRGYTF.

As to this clonotype: At one boundary the junction diverges from the germline segment, which might be a read error. V gene TRBV14 combines with J gene TRBJ1-6; TRBD1 might be the D (6 bases). CDR1 and CDR2 (germline): SGHDN, FVKESK. The CDR3 has 12 amino acids. The CDR3 DNA is TGTACCAGCAGCCTTGCACAGGGACCCCTCCACTTT. Translation gives CTSSLAQGPLHF.

This clonotype was seen a handful of times. This chain connects TRBV7-9 to TRBJ1-2; D not certain. Germline values: CDR1 SEHNR, CDR2 FQNEAQ (reference sequence). The CDR3 consists of 13 residues. Trimming shortened V by 4 bases and J by 4 bases, and 10 bases separated the two germline ends. CDR3 nucleotide sequence: TGTGCCAGCAGCTCTCGACACCGCTATGGCTACACCTTC. Protein sequence: CASSSRHRYGYTF.

The sample holds one count of this clonotype. The chain is built from TRBV12-3 or TRBV12-4 and TRBJ2-1; TRBD2 matches 9 bases. This CDR3 comprises 17 residues. V lost 6 bases to trimming and J lost 7 bases; unmatched junction nucleotides: 16. In nucleotides, the CDR3 is TGTGCCAGCAGCACTAGGCATGCGGGGGGGCCCTGGAATGAGCAGTTCTTC. Protein sequence: CASSTRHAGGPWNEQFF.

Turning to this clonotype: One end of the junction varies from germline; a read error may be responsible. The gene calls are TRBV28 and TRBJ2-7, with D perhaps being TRBD1 or TRBD2 (5 bases each). Germline loops: CDR1 MDHEN, CDR2 SYDVKM. The CDR3 contains 16 residues. The chain's CDR3 is CANSLLGPKGTYEQYF. CDR3 nucleotide sequence: TGTGCCAACAGTCTGTTGGGACCAAAAGGGACCTACGAGCAGTACTTC. Combining the CDR3 with reference TRBV28 and TRBJ2-7 gives the whole variable domain DVKVTQSSRYLVKRTGEKVFLECVQDMDHENMFWYRQDPGLGLRLIYFSYDVKMKEKGDIPEGYSVSREKKERFSLILESASTNQTSMYLCANSLLGPKGTYEQYFGPGTRLTVT.

The chain joins TRBV5-1 to TRBJ2-2; D is unresolved. Trimming took 0 bases from V and 2 from J, leaving 5 bases between them. The CDR3 covers 14 residues. From germline, CDR1 is SGHRS and CDR2 YFSETQ. The CDR3 region is CASSLVGNTGELFF. CDR3 in DNA: TGCGCCAGCAGCTTGGTTGGCAACACCGGGGAGCTGTTTTTT.

This clonotype was counted between two and nine times. The chain recombines TRBV6-2 or TRBV6-3 with TRBJ1-2; 7 nucleotides match TRBD1. The J segment lost 7 bases and the V segment lost 4 bases, leaving 6 bases of the junction unmatched. CDR1 and CDR2 from the germline V gene are MNHEY and SVGEGT. CDR3 length equals 13 residues. CDR3 in amino acids: CASSLDRVLGYTF. Written as DNA, the CDR3 is TGTGCCAGCAGTTTAGACAGGGTCCTTGGCTACACCTTC.

This clonotype was seen a handful of times. The chain employs TRBV6-1 and TRBJ2-1, with a possible D match to TRBD1 (6 bases). Trimming shortened V by 5 bases and J by 0 bases, and 14 bases separated the two germline ends. The length of the CDR3 is 16 residues. CDR1 and CDR2 from the germline V gene are MNHNS and SASEGT. This CDR3 is CASSRGKGGSYNEQFF. For the CDR3, the DNA is TGTGCCAGCAGTAGGGGAAAAGGGGGCTCCTACAATGAGCAGTTCTTC.

This chain joins TRBV6-2 or TRBV6-3 and TRBJ2-5, with 14 bases aligning to TRBD2. The CDR3 is 18 amino acids. With 2 bases clipped from V and 4 bases from J, the junction kept 9 bases outside the gene matches. Germline-derived CDR1 and CDR2 are MNHEY and SVGEGT. The CDR3 DNA reads as TGTGCCAGCAGTTACGGTCGACTAGCGGGGGGGGTCGGAGAGACCCAGTACTTC. It yields the protein CASSYGRLAGGVGETQYF.

This chain uses TRBV18 with TRBJ1-6, with 10 positions matching TRBD1. V lost 3 bases and J lost 7; bases outside the gene matches: 0. The CDR3 has 14 amino acids. Germline CDR1 is KGHSH and CDR2 is LQKENI. CDR3 residues: CASSPGQGNSPLHF. The CDR3 DNA sequence: TGTGCCAGCTCACCGGGACAGGGGAATTCACCCCTCCACTTT.

This chain joins TRBV5-4 and TRBJ2-1; perhaps D is TRBD1 or TRBD2 (6 bases each). V was pared by 4 bases and J by 8 bases, with 19 bases between. This CDR3 is 15 amino acids long. Per germline, CDR1 SGHNT and CDR2 YYREEE (reference sequence). The CDR3 DNA is TGTGCCAGCAGCCCTCGACAGGAGGGGGGCGATGAGCAGTTCTTC. Protein sequence: CASSPRQEGGDEQFF.

This clonotype was counted once. The V and J genes are TRBV20-1 and TRBJ1-6; D gene ambiguous. CDR3 size: 15 residues. V lost 6 bases to trimming and J lost 7 bases, with 19 bases between them. Germline CDR1 reads DFQATT; CDR2 reads SNEGSKA (reference sequence). The CDR3 bases are TGCAGTGCCTTCTTCGGGTCCCCGGGGAATTCACCCCTCCACTTT. Amino acids: CSAFFGSPGNSPLHF.